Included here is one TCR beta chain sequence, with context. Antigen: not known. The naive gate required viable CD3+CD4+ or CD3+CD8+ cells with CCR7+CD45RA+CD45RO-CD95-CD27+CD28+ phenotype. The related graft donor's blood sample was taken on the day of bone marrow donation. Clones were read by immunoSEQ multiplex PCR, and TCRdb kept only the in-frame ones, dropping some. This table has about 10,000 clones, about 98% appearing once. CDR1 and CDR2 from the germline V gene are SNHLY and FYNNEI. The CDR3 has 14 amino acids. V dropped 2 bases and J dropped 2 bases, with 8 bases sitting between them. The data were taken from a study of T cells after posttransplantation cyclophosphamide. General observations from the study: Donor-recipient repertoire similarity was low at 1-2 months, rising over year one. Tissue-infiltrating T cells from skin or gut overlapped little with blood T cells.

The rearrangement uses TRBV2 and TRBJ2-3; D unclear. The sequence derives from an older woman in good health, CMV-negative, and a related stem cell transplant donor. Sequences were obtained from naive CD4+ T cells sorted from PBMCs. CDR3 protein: CASSERENTDTQYF. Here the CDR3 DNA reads TGTGCCAGCAGTGAACGAGAGAACACAGATACGCAGTATTTT.